The 6 T cell receptor beta chains listed next were all sequenced from one sample in a study of T cell repertoires in cytomegalovirus infection. Each CDR3 protein is one row after TCRdb ran MiXCR on the reads. The data contain roughly 920,000 distinct CDR3 sequences, less than 35% of them seen just once; the ten biggest clones take up over 11%. Their antigen targets remain unknown. The sample in question was cultured CD8+ T cells from PBMCs, obtained from culture after CMV antigen stimulation. The receptors derive from a human donor in good health (CMV status not recorded). Some clones in this sample may be carry-over from other donors' samples.

The chain has TRBV9 and TRBJ1-5; D ambiguous. Trimming left V 5 bases short and J 4 bases short, with 16 bases between. The CDR3 covers 15 residues. Per the germline V gene, CDR1 is SGDLS and CDR2 is YYNGEE. CDR3 loop: CASSDGSRRNQPQHF. In nucleotides, the CDR3 is TGTGCCAGCAGTGACGGATCCCGGAGGAATCAGCCCCAGCATTTT.

The genes are TRBV6-6 and TRBJ2-3; 8 nucleotides line up with TRBD2. Germline V gives CDR1 MNHNY, CDR2 SVGAGI (reference sequence). The ends lost 10 bases at V and 2 bases at J; junction bases unmatched: 14. The CDR3 has 16 amino acids. Here the CDR3 reads CATWSILAGYTDTQYF. The CDR3 bases are TGTGCCACCTGGTCGATCTTAGCGGGGTACACAGATACGCAGTATTTT.

The sample holds many counts of this clonotype. V usage is TRBV6-5 and J usage is TRBJ1-2; D may be TRBD1 (5 bases). Germline CDR1 reads MNHEY; CDR2 reads SVGAGI. V lost 7 bases to trimming and J lost 0 bases, with 12 bases between them. This CDR3 contains 14 residues. CDR3 bases: TGTGCCAGCACCGGACGGGGGACTAACTATGGCTACACCTTC. Encoded protein: CASTGRGTNYGYTF.

This clonotype was seen a few times. The chain combines TRBV4-1 with TRBJ2-1, with 8 nucleotides matching TRBD1. The germline CDR1 and CDR2 sequences are MGHRA and YSYEKL. The V and J ends lost 1 base and 1 base, in that order; junction bases with no gene match: 6. This CDR3 has 17 amino acids. CDR3 amino acids: CASSQAAGTGSYNEQFF. In DNA form, the CDR3 reads TGCGCCAGCAGCCAAGCCGCCGGGACAGGTTCCTACAATGAGCAGTTCTTC.

This clonotype appeared a few times. The rearrangement links TRBV27 to TRBJ2-3; D not certain. The germline CDR1 and CDR2 sequences are MNHEY and SMNVEV (reference sequence). This CDR3 is 14 amino acids long. Trimming stripped 5 bases from V and 0 bases from J, with 9 bases between. CDR3 protein: CASSPGPSTDTQYF. The CDR3 bases are TGTGCCAGCAGTCCTGGCCCGAGCACAGATACGCAGTATTTT.

The rearrangement links TRBV12-3 or TRBV12-4 to TRBJ1-5; TRBD1 matches 7 bases. V trimming: 7 bases; J trimming: 5 bases; junction bases outside the gene matches: 5. The CDR3 loop spans 13 amino acids. DNA of the CDR3: TGTGCCAGCAAGCCCCAGGGGGATCAGCCCCAGCATTTT. Amino acids: CASKPQGDQPQHF.